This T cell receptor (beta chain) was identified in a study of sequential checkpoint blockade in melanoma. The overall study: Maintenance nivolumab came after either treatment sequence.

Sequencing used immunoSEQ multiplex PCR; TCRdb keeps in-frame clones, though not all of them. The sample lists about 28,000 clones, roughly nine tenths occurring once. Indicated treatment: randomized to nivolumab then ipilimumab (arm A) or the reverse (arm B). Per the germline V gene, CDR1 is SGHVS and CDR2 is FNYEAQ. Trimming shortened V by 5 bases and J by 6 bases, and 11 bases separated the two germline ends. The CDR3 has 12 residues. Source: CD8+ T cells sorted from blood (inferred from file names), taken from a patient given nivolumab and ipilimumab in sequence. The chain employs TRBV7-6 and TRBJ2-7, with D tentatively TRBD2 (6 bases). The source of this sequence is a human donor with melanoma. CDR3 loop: CASSLTAGEQYF. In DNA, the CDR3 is TGTGCCAGCAGCCTAACAGCGGGCGAGCAGTACTTC.